This is a list of T cell receptor beta chains from one sample in a study of early T cells in non-severe SARS-CoV-2 infection. TCRdb fed the 5' RACE reads into MiXCR, producing one record per CDR3 protein. In the table there are over 50,000 distinct CDR3 sequences, under 15% of which are singletons. The material sequenced was whole blood, taken at baseline. All receptors derive from an adult who was a healthcare worker with PCR-confirmed SARS-CoV-2 infection or an uninfected control (not recorded which). Both conserved end residues are part of each CDR3. The D gene is left open where the match is weak. Size values are once, few and many counts, or a class for expanded clones, and some rows have none.

CDR3	DNA	size	J	D	V	length
CASSSDRGTSSGANVLTF	TGTGCCAGCAGTAGCGACAGGGGGACCTCCTCTGGGGCCAACGTCCTGACTTTC	few	TRBJ2-6	TRBD1	TRBV28	18
CASSYSRDRASYEQYF	TGTGCCAGCAGTTACTCCCGGGACAGGGCTTCCTACGAGCAGTACTTC	NA	TRBJ2-7	TRBD1	TRBV6-6	16
CASSSTSGGFHEQYF	TGTGCCAGCAGTTCGACTAGCGGGGGGTTCCACGAGCAGTACTTC	many	TRBJ2-7	TRBD2	TRBV27	15
CASSDGTGYEQYF	TGTGCCAGCAGTGACGGGACAGGTTACGAGCAGTACTTC	many	TRBJ2-7	TRBD1	TRBV2	13
CASSLEAGEYYEQYF	TGCGCCAGCAGCTTGGAGGCAGGGGAATACTACGAGCAGTACTTC	NA	TRBJ2-7	NA	TRBV5-1	15
CASGDRGHNQPQHF	TGCGCCAGCGGGGACAGGGGTCACAATCAGCCCCAGCATTTT	many	TRBJ1-5	TRBD1	TRBV10-2	14
CASTPDRENEKLFF	TGTGCCAGCACCCCGGACAGGGAAAATGAAAAACTGTTTTTT	few	TRBJ1-4	TRBD1	TRBV7-8	14
CASSPPAVPNTGELFF	TGTGCCAGCAGTCCCCCAGCGGTTCCGAACACCGGGGAGCTGTTTTTT	NA	TRBJ2-2	NA	TRBV28	16
CASSYFRRGSTEAFF	TGTGCCAGCAGTTACTTTCGCAGGGGGAGCACTGAAGCTTTCTTT	few	TRBJ1-1	TRBD1	TRBV6-5	15
CASSQLKYNEQFF	TGTGCCAGCAGCCAATTAAAGTACAATGAGCAGTTCTTC	many	TRBJ2-1	NA	TRBV14	13
CASRSGALYNEQFF	TGTGCCAGCAGGTCGGGCGCTCTCTACAATGAGCAGTTCTTC	NA	TRBJ2-1	NA	TRBV7-9	14
CSANDGTGHYEQYF	TGCAGTGCCAATGACGGGACAGGACATTACGAGCAGTACTTC	NA	TRBJ2-7	TRBD1	TRBV20-1	14
CASSFTGQANTIYF	TGTGCCAGCAGCTTTACGGGACAGGCGAACACCATATATTTT	many	TRBJ1-3	TRBD1	TRBV7-6	14
CSVERGETQYF	TGCAGCGTTGAACGGGGGGAGACCCAGTACTTC	NA	TRBJ2-5	NA	TRBV29-1	11
CASSLVQGETQYF	TGTGCCAGCAGCTTAGTACAGGGGGAGACCCAGTACTTC	few	TRBJ2-5	TRBD1	TRBV7-9	13
CASSLVRGQPYEQYF	TGTGCCAGCAGCTTGGTAAGGGGACAACCCTACGAGCAGTACTTC	NA	TRBJ2-7	NA	TRBV5-4	15
CASSPGQSTGELFF	TGTGCCAGCAGCCCGGGACAGAGCACCGGGGAGCTGTTTTTT	few	TRBJ2-2	TRBD1	TRBV28	14
CATRDRGVEDTQYF	TGTGCCACCCGGGACAGGGGGGTGGAAGATACGCAGTATTTT	NA	TRBJ2-3	TRBD1	TRBV24-1	14
CASSQGADQETQYF	TGTGCCAGCAGCCAAGGGGCAGATCAAGAGACCCAGTACTTC	NA	TRBJ2-5	NA	TRBV4-2	14
CASSFEETSYEQYF	TGTGCCAGCAGTTTTGAGGAAACTTCCTACGAGCAGTACTTC	few	TRBJ2-7	NA	TRBV28	14
CASSEGHYGYTF	TGCGCCAGCAGCGAGGGTCACTATGGCTACACCTTC	few	TRBJ1-2	NA	TRBV5-1	12
CASTDTGAFYGYTF	TGTGCCAGCACCGACACAGGGGCCTTCTATGGCTACACCTTC	few	TRBJ1-2	TRBD1	TRBV28	14
CASTSVGGPHYYF	TGTGCCAGCACCTCTGTAGGGGGACCCCACTACTACTTC	few	TRBJ2-4	NA	TRBV7-3	13
CASSLDPQGEQYF	TGCGCCAGCAGCTTGGACCCCCAGGGGGAGCAGTACTTC	NA	TRBJ2-7	NA	TRBV5-1	13
CASSPAAQSSGNTIYF	TGTGCCAGCTCACCCGCCGCCCAGAGCTCTGGAAACACCATATATTTT	NA	TRBJ1-3	NA	TRBV18	16
CASRPGQTHYGYTF	TGTGCCAGCAGACCCGGACAGACTCACTATGGCTACACCTTC	NA	TRBJ1-2	NA	TRBV28	14
CASSLHNLAGGPYNTQGEQYF	TGTGCCAGCAGCTTACACAACCTAGCGGGAGGGCCGTATAACACCCAGGGTGAGCAGTACTTC	few	TRBJ2-7	TRBD2	TRBV7-2	21
CASSYGQGSSPLHF	TGTGCCAGCAGCTACGGACAGGGTAGCTCACCCCTCCACTTT	many	TRBJ1-6	TRBD1	TRBV7-8	14
CASSLNPGTGYEQYF	TGTGCCAGCAGTTTAAATCCCGGGACAGGCTACGAGCAGTACTTC	few	TRBJ2-7	TRBD1	TRBV27	15
CASSQTSGVNTGELFF	TGTGCCAGCAGCCAGACTAGCGGGGTGAACACCGGGGAGCTGTTTTTT	few	TRBJ2-2	TRBD2	TRBV3-1	16
CASSLSRVHEQFF	TGTGCCAGCAGTTTATCCAGGGTACATGAGCAGTTCTTC	once	TRBJ2-1	NA	TRBV27	13
CASSQDRAGNTIYF	TGTGCCAGCAGCCAAGACAGGGCTGGAAACACCATATATTTT	few	TRBJ1-3	TRBD1	TRBV7-2	14
CAWKYSWDSQAFF	TGTGCCTGGAAATATAGTTGGGACAGTCAAGCTTTCTTT	many	TRBJ1-1	TRBD1	TRBV30	13
CAIAQSKTDYEQYF	TGTGCCATCGCACAGTCCAAGACAGACTACGAGCAGTACTTC	NA	TRBJ2-7	NA	TRBV10-3	14
CASSFRGIPYEQYF	TGTGCCAGCAGCTTCAGGGGAATTCCCTACGAGCAGTACTTC	many	TRBJ2-7	NA	TRBV7-9	14
CASSQAGLHTDTQYF	TGTGCTAGCAGCCAAGCGGGGTTACACACAGATACGCAGTATTTT	NA	TRBJ2-3	TRBD2	TRBV7-7	15
CASSYRQAVTYEQYF	TGTGCCAGCAGTTACCGACAGGCCGTCACCTACGAGCAGTACTTC	medium-sized	TRBJ2-7	NA	TRBV6-2/TRBV6-3	15
CASSQDRVNEQFF	TGTGCCAGCAGCCAAGATCGGGTGAATGAGCAGTTCTTC	medium-sized	TRBJ2-1	NA	TRBV3-1	13
CSVERGGVNTEAFF	TGCAGCGTTGAAAGGGGAGGGGTGAACACTGAAGCTTTCTTT	many	TRBJ1-1	NA	TRBV29-1	14
CASSLAGTRGNTIYF	TGTGCCAGCAGCTTGGCCGGGACGAGGGGAAACACCATATATTTT	few	TRBJ1-3	NA	TRBV5-6	15
CASSYGRSFEQYF	TGTGCCAGCAGTTACGGACGATCCTTCGAGCAGTACTTC	NA	TRBJ2-7	NA	TRBV6-5	13
CASRTSGKETQYF	TGTGCCAGCAGGACTAGCGGAAAAGAGACCCAGTACTTC	many	TRBJ2-5	TRBD2	TRBV28	13
CASSLGEAKNIQYF	TGCGCCAGCAGCTTGGGAGAAGCCAAAAACATTCAGTACTTC	NA	TRBJ2-4	NA	TRBV5-1	14
CASSAGTSADEQFF	TGTGCCAGCAGCGCCGGGACTAGCGCCGATGAGCAGTTCTTC	few	TRBJ2-1	TRBD2	TRBV11-3	14
CASSLLAGDGNEQFF	TGTGCCAGCAGTTTACTAGCGGGGGACGGGAATGAGCAGTTCTTC	NA	TRBJ2-1	TRBD2	TRBV12-3/TRBV12-4	15
CSAWGRSTDTQYF	TGCAGTGCTTGGGGACGCAGCACAGATACGCAGTATTTT	few	TRBJ2-3	NA	TRBV20-1	13